The clone carrying this TCR beta chain was found many times. Its specificity is unknown. The CDR3 length is 14 residues. Germline lookup yields CDR1 SGDLS and CDR2 YYNGEE. Trimming took 9 bases from V and 5 from J, leaving 18 bases between them. The data were taken from a study of T cells after yellow fever vaccination. TCRdb called the 5' RACE reads again in MiXCR, with one record for every CDR3 protein. The data hold over 100,000 distinct CDR3 sequences, with 8% to 9.5% observed a single time. The study's findings and limits: Reappearance after the booster was seen for most primary-vaccination clones, at approximately 97% CD4 and 70% to 90% CD8. Overlap between CD4 and CD8 compartments was detected for a small share of clonotypes.

This clonotype was obtained from a man under 40 who received the YFV17D yellow fever vaccine. Sequenced material: CD8+ T cells sorted from PBMCs, taken 45 days after the yellow fever booster vaccination. This chain joins TRBV9 and TRBJ2-1; either TRBD1 or TRBD2 may supply D (5 bases each). CDR3 loop: CATSRGGSDNEQFF. CDR3 sequence (DNA): TGTGCCACCAGTCGGGGCGGAAGCGACAATGAGCAGTTCTTC.